The 28 T cell receptor beta chains below were found in one sample sequenced in a study of blood T cell repertoires in COVID-19. The table came from immunoSEQ multiplex PCR; TCRdb's copy has only in-frame clones and leaves some out. The sample lists approximately 150,000 clones, approximately 90% seen once, with over 3.5% in the top ten. Sequenced input: peripheral blood. Receptors were obtained from a woman aged 55-70 years with active or convalescent COVID-19.

This chain uses TRBV10-3 with TRBJ2-1; D call uncertain. The CDR3 has 16 amino acids. Germline V gene data show CDR1 as ENHRY and CDR2 as SYGVKD. V lost 0 bases, J lost 1 base, and 10 bases lay in between. DNA of the CDR3: TGTGCCATCAGTGAGTCAATCTCCGGGTCCTACAATGAGCAGTTCTTC. Amino acids: CAISESISGSYNEQFF.

The chain couples TRBV5-5 to TRBJ1-1; 8 positions match TRBD1. Germline V gene sequence: CDR1 SGHKS, CDR2 YYEKEE (reference sequence). V lost 4 bases, J lost 5 bases, and 10 bases stayed unmatched. This CDR3 region has 15 residues. The CDR3 loop reads CASSPVDREGTEAFF. The CDR3 DNA follows: TGTGCCAGCAGCCCTGTGGACAGGGAGGGGACTGAAGCTTTCTTT.

The rearrangement uses TRBV4-2 and TRBJ1-3; D not resolved. The V end was cut by 1 base, the J end by 6 bases, with 22 bases between. This CDR3 has 18 amino acids. Germline lookup yields CDR1 LGHNA and CDR2 YNFKEQ. This CDR3 reads CASSQGIVSLSITNTIYF. CDR3 DNA: TGTGCCAGCAGCCAAGGAATTGTGAGCCTTTCAATCACAAACACCATATATTTT.

The CDR3 protein is CASSLTGSGTEAFF. CDR3 in DNA: TGTGCCAGCAGTCTCACAGGGAGTGGCACTGAAGCTTTCTTT. The chain recombines TRBV6-6 with TRBJ1-1; D may be TRBD1 (6 bases). Germline assignment: CDR1 MNHNY and CDR2 SVGAGI (reference sequence). The CDR3 runs to 14 residues. V was cut by 5 bases and J by 4 bases, with 14 bases left in between.

The V call is TRBV7-2, the J call TRBJ1-2; tentatively, D is TRBD1 (5 bases). The ends were cut back, 4 bases at V and 6 bases at J, with 15 bases in the middle. The germline V gene encodes CDR1 SGHTA and CDR2 FQGNSA. The CDR3 is 14 residues long. CDR3 loop: CASSYRTIGDGYTF. The CDR3, as DNA: TGTGCCAGCAGCTACCGGACAATAGGCGATGGCTACACCTTC.

This chain uses TRBV7-2 with TRBJ1-1, with a weak D call TRBD1 (5 bases). Trimming cost V 3 bases and J 4 bases, with 9 bases left between them. Germline CDR1 and CDR2: SGHTA and FQGNSA. This CDR3 is built from 13 residues. CDR3 DNA: TGTGCCAGCAGCTTCGGGGGGACCACTGAAGCTTTCTTT. Its translation is CASSFGGTTEAFF.

The chain joins TRBV2 to TRBJ2-7; 9 bases match TRBD1. Losses at the gene ends were 3 bases for V and 4 bases for J; bases not matched to a gene: 10. The CDR3 is 16 amino acids. The V gene's germline CDR1 is SNHLY and CDR2 FYNNEI. CDR3 DNA sequence: TGTGCCAGCAGTGATTTTTTGGGGACAGGGCATTACGAGCAGTACTTC. Its protein product is CASSDFLGTGHYEQYF.

This rearrangement joins TRBV5-6 to TRBJ2-1, with 12 bases identical to TRBD2. The CDR3 has 15 residues. Germline-derived CDR1 and CDR2 are SGHDT and YYEEEE. J lost 5 bases, V lost 2 bases, and 2 bases had no gene match. The CDR3: CASSFTSGGNNEQFF. DNA of the CDR3: TGTGCCAGCAGCTTCACTAGCGGGGGGAACAATGAGCAGTTCTTC.

The V gene is TRBV30, the J gene TRBJ1-1; D uncertain. CDR1 GTSNPN and CDR2 SVGIG come from the germline V gene (reference sequence). V was pared by 2 bases and J by 1 base, with 8 bases between. This CDR3 spans 13 amino acids. CDR3 amino acids: CAWSPTRNTEAFF. The CDR3 DNA reads as TGTGCCTGGAGTCCGACACGGAACACTGAAGCTTTCTTT.

V and J are TRBV5-4 and TRBJ1-2; D is ambiguous. The CDR3 contains 14 residues. Germline CDR1 reads SGHNT; CDR2 reads YYREEE (reference sequence). Between the trimmed V and J ends, which lost 2 bases and 2 bases, there was a span of 10 bases. DNA of the CDR3: TGTGCCAGCAGCTTAGACAACGAGAACTATGGCTACACCTTC. It codes for CASSLDNENYGYTF.

This sequence joins TRBV18 and TRBJ1-3, with TRBD1 matching 8 bases. The CDR3 is 18 residues long. The J segment lost 2 bases and the V segment lost 2 bases, leaving 11 bases of the junction unmatched. Germline CDR1 KGHSH, CDR2 LQKENI. The CDR3 reads CASSPSWAQGATGNTIYF. The CDR3 DNA sequence: TGTGCCAGCTCACCATCCTGGGCCCAGGGGGCTACTGGAAACACCATATATTTT.

The V and J genes are TRBV23-1 and TRBJ1-5; D unresolved. TRBV23-1 is recorded as an ORF, its role being uncertain. This CDR3 region has 13 residues. The V gene lost 4 bases and the J gene lost 2 bases, with 6 bases spanning the gap. The CDR3: CASSPRGNQPQHF. The CDR3 DNA is TGCGCCAGCAGTCCCCGTGGCAATCAGCCCCAGCATTTT.

V and J are TRBV19 and TRBJ1-1; 10 nucleotides align to TRBD1. V lost 10 bases, J lost 5 bases, and 7 bases stayed unmatched. CDR1 LNHDA and CDR2 SQIVND come from the germline V gene (reference sequence). This CDR3 is built from 13 residues. The CDR3: CATIGQGGTEAFF. The CDR3 bases are TGTGCCACTATAGGACAGGGGGGTACTGAAGCTTTCTTT.

A word on this clone: It is unclear where the CDR3 begins or ends on the DNA, so no DNA is shown, and the CDR3 is as TCRdb lists it. The chain is built from TRBV12-1 and TRBJ1-2; TRBD1 is the table's D call and was not checked against the DNA. TRBV12-1 is deemed a pseudogene. Termini included, the CDR3 measures 19 amino acids. The CDR3 sequence: CASTPRAGRFGQGAIGYTF.

This clone was counted at least ten times. This chain connects TRBV7-6 to TRBJ1-3; D is unclear. Trimming shortened V by 5 bases and J by 0 bases, and 11 bases separated the two germline ends. The CDR3 consists of 15 residues. Germline CDR1 and CDR2: SGHVS and FNYEAQ. CDR3 sequence: CASSRLLSSGNTIYF. In DNA form, the CDR3 reads TGTGCCAGCAGCAGACTGCTGAGCTCTGGAAACACCATATATTTT. Full variable domain (missing parts from reference TRBV7-6 and TRBJ1-3): GAGVSQSPRYKVTKRGQDVALRCDPISGHVSLYWYRQALGQGPEFLTYFNYEAQQDKSGLPNDRFSAERPEGSISTLTIQRTEQRDSAMYRCASSRLLSSGNTIYFGEGSWLTVV.

Only one count was recorded for this clone. The chain is built from TRBV11-2 and TRBJ2-7; TRBD1 agrees at 7 bases. The V segment lost 2 bases and the J segment 3 bases; nucleotides outside the gene matches: 10. CDR3 length: 16 residues. CDR1 and CDR2 from the germline V gene are SGHAT and FQNNGV. Here the CDR3 DNA reads TGTGCCAGCAGCTTAATATCGAGGGGGCAGGGCTACGAGCAGTACTTC. Protein product: CASSLISRGQGYEQYF. Drawing the rest from reference TRBV11-2 and TRBJ2-7, the complete variable domain is EAGVAQSPRYKIIEKRQSVAFWCNPISGHATLYWYQQILGQGPKLLIQFQNNGVVDDSQLPKDRFSAERLKGVDSTLKIQPAKLEDSAVYLCASSLISRGQGYEQYFGPGTRLTVT.

This clone was observed a handful of times. The V gene is TRBV24-1, the J gene TRBJ2-1, with TRBD2 matching 11 bases. V was pared by 3 bases and J by 3 bases, with 0 bases of the junction left unmatched. CDR1 and CDR2 from the germline V gene are KGHDR and SFDVKD. This CDR3 comprises 15 residues. In DNA, the CDR3 is TGTGCCACCAGTGATGGGACTAGCGGCTACAATGAGCAGTTCTTC. Its translation: CATSDGTSGYNEQFF.

The CDR3 loop reads CASSPYGDRGSNNEQFF. The DNA for the CDR3 is TGTGCCAGCAGCCCCTACGGGGACAGGGGGTCCAACAATGAGCAGTTCTTC. The chain recombines TRBV3-1 (or the pseudogene TRBV3-2) with TRBJ2-1, with TRBD1 matching 11 bases. This CDR3 spans 17 amino acids. The ends lost 4 bases at V and 5 bases at J; junction bases unmatched: 10. Germline values: CDR1 LGHDT, CDR2 YNNKEL (reference sequence).

This clone came up a few times. This chain links TRBV6-2 or TRBV6-3 with TRBJ2-7, with D hard to call. The CDR3 length is 13 residues. Trimming shortened V by 2 bases and J by 3 bases, and 8 bases separated the two germline ends. Germline assignment: CDR1 MNHEY and CDR2 SVGEGT. The CDR3 sequence: CASSYLYNYEQYF. The CDR3 nucleotides are TGTGCCAGCAGTTACCTGTATAACTACGAGCAGTACTTC.

The chain is built from TRBV5-1 and TRBJ1-3; TRBD1 matches at 7 bases. The length of the CDR3 is 14 residues. V trimming: 4 bases; J trimming: 4 bases; junction bases outside the gene matches: 5. Germline-derived CDR1 and CDR2 are SGHRS and YFSETQ. This CDR3 reads CASSGPGQGNTIYF. The CDR3 DNA sequence: TGCGCCAGCAGCGGACCGGGACAGGGAAACACCATATATTTT. The entire variable domain, with the rest obtained from reference TRBV5-1 and TRBJ1-3, is as follows: KAGVTQTPRYLIKTRGQQVTLSCSPISGHRSVSWYQQTPGQGLQFLFEYFSETQRNKGNFPGRFSGRQFSNSRSEMNVSTLELGDSALYLCASSGPGQGNTIYFGEGSWLTVV.

This clone was picked up one time. This chain links TRBV29-1 with TRBJ2-2, with TRBD2 as a possible D gene (6 bases). The CDR3 totals 16 residues. V was shortened by 0 bases and J by 6 bases, with 17 bases between the two germline ends. Germline CDR1 and CDR2: SQVTM and ANQGSEA. The CDR3: CSVEEHGWRGPGELFF. CDR3 nucleotides: TGCAGCGTTGAAGAGCACGGGTGGAGGGGACCCGGGGAGCTGTTTTTT.

The genes are TRBV7-8 and TRBJ1-5, with 9 bases identical to TRBD1. V lost 5 bases, J lost 7 bases, and 6 bases stayed unmatched. The CDR3 loop spans 14 amino acids. Germline V lookup: CDR1 SGHVS, CDR2 FQNEAQ. The CDR3 loop is CASSMDRGSQPQHF. Here the CDR3 DNA reads TGTGCCAGCAGCATGGACAGGGGTTCACAGCCCCAGCATTTT.

This chain joins TRBV19 and TRBJ1-1; maybe TRBD1 (6 bases). The CDR3 contains 13 residues. V shed 7 bases and J shed 4 bases, with 13 bases lying between them. CDR1 and CDR2 (germline): LNHDA, SQIVND (reference sequence). CDR3 amino acids: CASTLQGATEAFF. The DNA for the CDR3 is TGTGCCAGTACCTTACAGGGTGCCACTGAAGCTTTCTTT.

V gene TRBV6-2 or TRBV6-3 combines with J gene TRBJ2-6; no clear D. CDR3 length: 15 residues. V lost 5 bases to trimming and J lost 0 bases, with 8 bases between them. The germline gives CDR1 MNHEY, CDR2 SVGEGT. DNA of the CDR3: TGTGCCAGCAGTCCCTCTAGCTCTGGGGCCAACGTCCTGACTTTC. Protein product: CASSPSSSGANVLTF.

This chain joins TRBV3-1 (or the pseudogene TRBV3-2) and TRBJ2-2; tentatively, D is TRBD2 (5 bases). Between the trimmed V and J ends, which lost 0 bases and 7 bases, there was a span of 12 bases. The length of the CDR3 is 15 residues. Germline lookup yields CDR1 LGHDT and CDR2 YNNKEL (reference sequence). CDR3 protein: CASSQEKLDGGELFF. CDR3 in DNA: TGTGCCAGCAGCCAAGAAAAACTAGATGGCGGGGAGCTGTTTTTT.

The V gene is TRBV9, the J gene TRBJ2-5, with TRBD1 identical over 8 bases. This CDR3 has 16 residues. The ends lost 0 bases at V and 5 bases at J; junction bases unmatched: 9. The V gene's germline CDR1 is SGDLS and CDR2 YYNGEE. The CDR3 sequence: CASSVGTGGSGETQYF. CDR3 nucleotides: TGTGCCAGCAGCGTAGGCACAGGGGGGTCCGGGGAGACCCAGTACTTC.

The chain joins TRBV19 to TRBJ2-2; 8 bases fit TRBD1. The CDR3 is 14 amino acids. V was clipped by 9 bases and J by 4 bases; unmatched bases: 7. From germline, CDR1 is LNHDA and CDR2 SQIVND (reference sequence). The chain's CDR3 is CASQGQGVTGELFF. CDR3 DNA sequence: TGTGCCAGCCAAGGACAGGGCGTCACCGGGGAGCTGTTTTTT.

Written as DNA, the CDR3 is TGTGCCAGCAGTCCCGGACAATTAAACACTGAAGCTTTCTTT. It is translated as CASSPGQLNTEAFF. This chain links TRBV6-6 with TRBJ1-1, with D perhaps TRBD1 (5 bases). Germline values: CDR1 MNHNY, CDR2 SVGAGI (reference sequence). The CDR3 is 14 amino acids. V was cut by 5 bases and J by 2 bases, with 12 bases left in between.